This section outlines one T cell receptor beta chain sequence together with its context. No antigen is known for it. Excluded were patients having autoimmune disease history or systemic immunosuppression. Sequencing was performed with immunoSEQ multiplex PCR; in TCRdb, only in-frame clones are kept and a portion is missing. The sample holds roughly 46,000 clones, around 88% seen once. The CDR3 runs to 11 residues. Germline V gene sequence: CDR1 MDHEN, CDR2 SYDVKM. Trimming pared 5 bases from V and 8 bases from J, leaving 10 bases between. The data were obtained in a study of OX40 agonist ivuxolimab in advanced cancers. Study details: Patients enrolled in dose escalation were diagnosed with hepatocellular carcinoma, melanoma, renal cell or head and neck cancer. Past anti-PD-1, anti-PD-L1 or anti-CTLA-4 therapy was accepted, and 40% had received some. Findings of the study overall: Normalized T-cell clonal expansion was also low in some nonresponders.

Sequencing used CD4+ or CD8+ T cells sorted from blood, obtained in a trial of the OX40 agonist ivuxolimab. The clonotype originates from an adult with an advanced solid tumor such as melanoma, head and neck, liver or kidney cancer. V usage is TRBV28 and J usage is TRBJ2-7; no clear D gene. CDR3 sequence (DNA): TGTGCCAGCAGTCCCCGCTTACAGCAGTACTTC. Translating gives CASSPRLQQYF.